This T cell receptor beta chain was sequenced during a study of blood T cells in healthy people across ages. Regarding the study as a whole: Higher naive T cell percentage went strongly together with higher TCR beta diversity.

Concerning this clonotype: What it recognizes is unknown. Compared with germline, one end of the junction differs, possibly owing to a read error.

Total RNA, at least 5 micrograms per sample, came from PBMCs. Together with a sample-barcoded 5' primer, a J-beta primer mix was included in a second PCR lasting about 6 to 11 cycles. TCRdb ran MiXCR on the 5' RACE reads and lists one entry per CDR3 protein. This sample has 700,000 to 850,000 distinct CDR3 sequences, with about 48% found just once. This CDR3 is built from 15 residues. The germline gives CDR1 SGHAT, CDR2 FQDESV (reference sequence). The TCR originated in an elderly man in good health. The sequenced material came from blood. The rearrangement links TRBV11-1 to TRBJ2-1; D is perhaps TRBD2 (5 bases). CDR3 amino acids: CASSLGRPSYSEQFF. The CDR3 DNA is TGTGCCAGCAGCTTGGGGAGACCTTCCTACAGTGAGCAGTTCTTC.